The 10 T cell receptor beta chains below were found in one sample sequenced in a study of human T cells and chemical hapten exposure. The time point here: pre-sensitization, week 0. Stated treatment: therapeutic diphenylcyclopropenone sensitization with weekly scalp DPC. TCRdb re-derived calls from the RACE reads in MiXCR, one entry per CDR3 protein. Of over 300,000 distinct CDR3 sequences in the sample, more than 4.5% were seen once. Sample: whole blood, taken in connection with sensitization to the hapten diphenylcyclopropenone (DPC). These receptors were obtained from a woman aged 50 to 60 with alopecia areata. Some clones in this sample may be carry-over from other donors' samples.

This clonotype was picked up many times. The CDR3 DNA reads as TGTGCCACCCGGGGGGGGACAGACTTTTACGAGCAGTACTTC. It specifies CATRGGTDFYEQYF. This chain links TRBV10-3 with TRBJ2-7, with D perhaps TRBD2 (8 bases). This CDR3 is 14 amino acids long. V lost 10 bases and J lost 4, with 20 bases in between. CDR1 and CDR2 (germline): ENHRY, SYGVKD.

This rearrangement joins TRBV30 to TRBJ2-7; D is perhaps TRBD2 (6 bases). CDR3 size: 12 residues. Trimming stripped 1 base from V and 7 bases from J, with 11 bases between. The germline CDR1 and CDR2 sequences are GTSNPN and SVGIG (reference sequence). CDR3 residues: CAWSGGVGEQYF. The CDR3 bases are TGTGCCTGGAGTGGGGGGGTCGGTGAGCAGTACTTC.

This clonotype was observed many times. This chain connects TRBV6-2 or TRBV6-3 to TRBJ2-1; TRBD2 might be the D (5 bases). The CDR3 is 11 residues long. V shed 4 bases and J shed 11 bases, with 9 bases lying between them. Germline CDR1 MNHEY, CDR2 SVGEGT. CDR3 residues: CASSWSGKQFF. In DNA form, the CDR3 reads TGTGCCAGCAGTTGGTCGGGAAAGCAGTTCTTC.

This clonotype was detected ten times or more. V is TRBV5-1 and J is TRBJ2-5; a possible D gene is TRBD1 (5 bases). Trimming took 0 bases from V and 5 from J, leaving 14 bases between them. This CDR3 has 15 residues. CDR1 is SGHRS and CDR2 is YFSETQ in the germline V gene. CDR3 region: CASSLVTAQRETQYF. The DNA of the CDR3 is TGCGCCAGCAGCTTGGTGACAGCTCAAAGGGAGACCCAGTACTTC.

The rearrangement uses TRBV6-5 and TRBJ2-2, with 7 bases identical to TRBD2. The CDR3 runs 18 residues. CDR1 and CDR2 (germline): MNHEY, SVGAGI. V lost 0 bases to trimming and J lost 0 bases; unmatched junction nucleotides: 7. The CDR3 DNA reads as TGTGCCAGCAGTTACTCGAAGCGGCTAGCGGCGAACACCGGGGAGCTGTTTTTT. It specifies CASSYSKRLAANTGELFF.

This clonotype was detected only a few times. The rearrangement links TRBV12-5 to TRBJ1-5; TRBD1 matches 7 bases. In germline, CDR1 is LGHNT, CDR2 FRNRAP. The CDR3 is made up of 15 amino acids. The J segment lost 7 bases and the V segment lost 1 base, leaving 7 bases of the junction unmatched. The CDR3 loop reads CASGLGDSPLQPQHF. CDR3 bases: TGTGCTAGTGGTTTGGGGGACAGCCCTTTGCAGCCCCAGCATTTT.

This clonotype appeared many times. V and J are TRBV29-1 and TRBJ2-7; 9 nucleotides line up with TRBD1. This CDR3 is built from 13 residues. The V segment lost 6 bases and the J segment 0 bases; nucleotides outside the gene matches: 3. CDR1 is SQVTM, CDR2 ANQGSEA, per germline. CDR3 sequence (DNA): TGCAGCGTGACAGGGGGGGACTCCTACGAGCAGTACTTC. This encodes CSVTGGDSYEQYF.

In its sample, this clonotype was seen many times. The V and J genes are TRBV24-1 and TRBJ2-5; D is perhaps TRBD1 (6 bases). V was cut by 5 bases and J by 9 bases, with 12 bases left in between. The CDR3 has 12 residues. From germline, CDR1 is KGHDR and CDR2 SFDVKD. The CDR3, as DNA: TGTGCCACCAGTGCGTTGACAGGTGCCCAGTACTTC. It specifies CATSALTGAQYF.

In its sample, this clonotype was seen a few times. This chain connects TRBV6-5 to TRBJ2-7; D not resolved. The CDR3 loop spans 15 amino acids. Trimming stripped 0 bases from V and 2 bases from J, with 11 bases between. Per the germline V gene, CDR1 is MNHEY and CDR2 is SVGAGI. The CDR3 protein is CASSYSTDPTYEQYF. In DNA form, the CDR3 reads TGTGCCAGCAGTTACTCAACGGATCCCACCTACGAGCAGTACTTC.

This clonotype has ten or more counts. The chain combines TRBV6-1 with TRBJ2-3; weak D call: TRBD1 (5 bases). The CDR3 runs to 14 residues. In germline, CDR1 is MNHNS, CDR2 SASEGT. V lost 1 base and J 4 bases, leaving 9 bases between the germline ends. DNA for the CDR3: TGTGCCAGCAGTGAAGACCAGGGTCCAGATACGCAGTATTTT. This codes for CASSEDQGPDTQYF.